The T cell receptor beta chain described here comes from a study of blood T cell repertoires in COVID-19. Turning to the study itself: Nucleic acid was either cDNA or gDNA, and it came from T cells, B-cell-depleted T cells, or PBMCs.

As handled by the study authors: The authors estimated nucleated cell counts from reference gene primer amplification. The data were produced by immunoSEQ multiplex PCR, yet TCRdb's version contains in-frame clones alone and is incomplete. The V and J calls and clone size come from that table; D and trimming were worked out from the DNA. The table records approximately 110,000 clones, approximately 84% of them present only once. Trimming stripped 3 bases from V and 4 bases from J, with 14 bases between. Germline V gene lookup returns CDR1 ENHRY and CDR2 SYGVKD. CDR3 length equals 15 residues. The sample was peripheral blood. The source of this sequence is a human donor in a cohort sampled during active COVID-19. The chain is built from TRBV10-3 and TRBJ2-3; D is unresolved. CDR3 nucleotide sequence: TGTGCCATCAGTGACGGCGGAAAGGTCTCAGATACGCAGTATTTT. Amino acids: CAISDGGKVSDTQYF.